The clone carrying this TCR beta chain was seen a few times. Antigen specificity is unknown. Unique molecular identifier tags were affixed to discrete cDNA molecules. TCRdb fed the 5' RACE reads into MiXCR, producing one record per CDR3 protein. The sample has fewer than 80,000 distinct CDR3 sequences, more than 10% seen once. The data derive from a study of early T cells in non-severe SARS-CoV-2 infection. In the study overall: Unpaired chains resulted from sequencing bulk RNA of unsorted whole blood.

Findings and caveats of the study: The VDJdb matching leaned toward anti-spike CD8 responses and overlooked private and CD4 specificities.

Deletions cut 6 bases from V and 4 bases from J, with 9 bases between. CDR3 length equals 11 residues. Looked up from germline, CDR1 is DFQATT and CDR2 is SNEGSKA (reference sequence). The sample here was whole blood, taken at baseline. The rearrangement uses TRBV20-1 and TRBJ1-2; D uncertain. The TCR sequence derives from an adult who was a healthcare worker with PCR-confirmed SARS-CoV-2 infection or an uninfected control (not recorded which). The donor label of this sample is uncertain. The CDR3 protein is CSAADFYGYTF. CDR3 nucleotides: TGCAGTGCGGCGGATTTCTATGGCTACACCTTC.